This paragraph covers one T cell receptor (beta chain) sequence. Its antigen is unidentified. Preparing the TCRbeta library involved the use of unique molecular identifiers. Each CDR3 protein is one row after TCRdb ran MiXCR on the PCR reads. The sample has fewer than 700,000 distinct CDR3 sequences, under 30% seen once. This entry is derived from a study of T-cell reconstitution after alpha-beta-depleted transplantation in children. Regarding the study as a whole: T-cell numbers and diversity one year post-transplant derived largely from freshly generated T cells.

This CDR3 is 12 amino acids long. V was cut by 1 base and J by 7 bases, with 7 bases left in between. The sequenced sample was PBMCs, mostly from graft donor cells, obtained 360 days after TCRalphabeta/CD19-depleted stem cell transplant. J is TRBJ1-1 and V is TRBV12-3 or TRBV12-4; D ambiguous. This TCR was recovered from a boy under two years old who had a stem cell transplant for acute myeloid leukemia, so the T cells may come from the graft donor. The chain's CDR3 is CASSLVGLEAFF. The CDR3 nucleotides are TGTGCCAGCAGTTTAGTAGGGCTTGAAGCTTTCTTT.